The present entry profiles one TCR beta chain with its context. Antigen: not known. The data derive from a study of T-cell reconstitution after alpha-beta-depleted transplantation in children. General study results and limits: Roughly two months post-transplant, alpha-beta T cells reportedly originated from several hundred graft clones that had expanded. At one year after transplant, newly produced T cells mostly accounted for T-cell counts and diversity. Surviving recipient T cells and thymic progenitors produced the high day-60 TCRbeta diversity seen in some patients.

The J segment lost 8 bases and the V segment lost 1 base, leaving 6 bases of the junction unmatched. The length of the CDR3 is 15 residues. Germline V gene sequence: CDR1 LNHNV, CDR2 YYDKDF (reference sequence). Unique molecular identifiers were incorporated during preparation of the TCRbeta library. TCRdb processed the PCR reads anew with MiXCR; each CDR3 protein has one entry. The table has around 110,000 distinct CDR3 sequences, approximately 10% seen once. V usage is TRBV15 and J usage is TRBJ2-1; 9 bases align to TRBD1. This TCR derives from a boy aged 2 to 9 with acute lymphoblastic leukemia, due to receive a stem cell transplant. The sequencing used PBMCs, collected before TCRalphabeta/CD19-depleted stem cell transplant. CDR3 nucleotides: TGTGCCACCAGCAGAGGGGGACAGGGAAGGGATGAGCAGTTCTTC. Protein sequence: CATSRGGQGRDEQFF.